This record covers a single T cell receptor beta chain. This record comes from a study of blood T cell repertoires in COVID-19. Study at large: PBMCs, B-cell-depleted T cells, or T cells were the source of the cDNA or gDNA that made up the material.

The method was immunoSEQ multiplex PCR; TCRdb's version includes in-frame clones alone and lacks a portion of them. Altogether around 310,000 clones are present, 89% being singletons, with the ten largest covering around 12%. Trimming took 9 bases from V and 5 from J, leaving 17 bases between them. This CDR3 is built from 15 residues. Germline loops: CDR1 LNHDA, CDR2 SQIVND (reference sequence). This sequence was found in a woman in her sixties with acute or convalescent COVID-19. The sequencing input was peripheral blood. V and J are TRBV19 and TRBJ1-6; D is ambiguous. This CDR3 is CASRERHLNNSPLHF. DNA for the CDR3: TGTGCCAGCCGTGAGCGGCATCTAAATAATTCACCCCTCCACTTT.